The 13 T cell receptor beta chains presented below share a single source sample, sequenced in a study of blood T cell repertoires in COVID-19 (TCRdb year 2020). Libraries were made using the immunoSEQ multiplex PCR assay. This is the immuneACCESS table as TCRdb keeps it, with only in-frame sequences that have V and J called. A part of the clones is gone; compared with another copy, unresolved V genes explain less than half, and the rest is unexplained. The sample data list approximately 100,000 clones, and about 92% of these were observed just once. Approximately 5.7% of the sample rests with the top ten. Sequenced: peripheral blood. All receptors derive from a middle-aged man with active COVID-19.

This chain connects TRBV7-9 to TRBJ1-4; the D gene is possibly TRBD1 (5 bases). This CDR3 has 14 residues. Looked up from germline, CDR1 is SEHNR and CDR2 is FQNEAQ (reference sequence). Trimming took off 5 bases at V and 3 bases at J, with 10 bases between the two ends. CDR3 in amino acids: CASSKGLANEKLFF. As DNA, the CDR3 is TGTGCCAGCAGCAAGGGACTCGCTAATGAAAAACTGTTTTTT.

This clone is categorized as medium-sized. In DNA, the CDR3 is TGTGCCACCAGCATGACTAGCGGGGCCCCGGATGAGCAGTTCTTC. It yields the protein CATSMTSGAPDEQFF. The chain combines TRBV15 with TRBJ2-1; 11 bases fit TRBD2. The V gene's germline CDR1 is LNHNV and CDR2 YYDKDF (reference sequence). The CDR3 is 15 amino acids. The V gene end was trimmed by 4 bases and the J gene end by 8 bases; junction bases not matched to a gene: 7.

The chain uses TRBV5-1 and TRBJ2-3; 8 positions agree with TRBD1. There are 16 residues in the CDR3. CDR1 and CDR2 from the germline V gene are SGHRS and YFSETQ. With 4 bases clipped from V and 3 bases from J, the junction kept 10 bases outside the gene matches. The CDR3 DNA reads as TGCGCCAGCAGCCTAGGTAGACAGGGGATGACAGATACGCAGTATTTT. Translated: CASSLGRQGMTDTQYF.

This clone has only one observation. The chain combines TRBV2 with TRBJ2-1; D may be TRBD2 (7 bases). The V end was cut by 6 bases, the J end by 8 bases, with 23 bases between. Germline values: CDR1 SNHLY, CDR2 FYNNEI. There are 16 residues in the CDR3. CDR3 DNA sequence: TGTGCCAGCAGAGGTGGGGCGGCTGGGGGGGCGCATGAGCAGTTCTTC. It translates to CASRGGAAGGAHEQFF.

This sequence joins TRBV27 and TRBJ2-1, with a weak D call TRBD2 (6 bases). The V and J ends lost 5 bases and 5 bases respectively, with 19 bases between them. Germline values: CDR1 MNHEY, CDR2 SMNVEV (reference sequence). This CDR3 comprises 16 residues. Written as DNA, the CDR3 is TGTGCCAGCAGTACATTGTCCCGTACTAGCAACAATGAGCAGTTCTTC. As protein: CASSTLSRTSNNEQFF.

The V and J genes are TRBV25-1 and TRBJ2-2, with D perhaps matching TRBD1 (6 bases). Germline V gene sequence: CDR1 MGHDK, CDR2 SYGVNS. The CDR3 spans 16 residues. Trimming stripped 3 bases from V and 6 bases from J, with 17 bases between. Here the CDR3 reads CASSDFRGSFPGELFF. The CDR3 DNA reads TGTGCCAGCAGTGATTTCAGGGGAAGTTTCCCCGGGGAGCTGTTTTTT.

The J gene is TRBJ2-5, the V gene TRBV5-1; 7 bases match TRBD2. Per germline, CDR1 SGHRS and CDR2 YFSETQ. Unmatched junction bases numbered 6, after V lost 5 bases and J lost 5 bases. This CDR3 spans 13 amino acids. Here the CDR3 reads CASRREGRETQYF. The CDR3 DNA follows: TGCGCCAGCAGAAGGGAGGGCCGGGAGACCCAGTACTTC.

DNA for the CDR3: TGCAGCGTTGAACCGGGACTTTCGGGGGAGCAGTACTTC. This codes for CSVEPGLSGEQYF. This chain connects TRBV29-1 to TRBJ2-7; the D gene is possibly TRBD2 (6 bases). Trimming stripped 2 bases from V and 7 bases from J, with 15 bases between. Germline lookup yields CDR1 SQVTM and CDR2 ANQGSEA. The CDR3 sequence is 13 residues long.

The gene calls are TRBV5-1 and TRBJ2-7, with D maybe TRBD1 (6 bases). The germline V gene encodes CDR1 SGHRS and CDR2 YFSETQ. The CDR3 length is 14 residues. V lost 3 bases to trimming and J lost 7 bases, with 17 bases between them. The CDR3 nucleotides are TGCGCCAGCAGCTCGGGTGTGGGGGCCGATGAGCAGTACTTC. It encodes CASSSGVGADEQYF.

This clone showed up just once. This sequence joins TRBV19 and TRBJ1-5; D remains unclear. V dropped 3 bases and J dropped 4 bases, with 13 bases sitting between them. The CDR3 spans 15 residues. CDR1 is LNHDA and CDR2 is SQIVND in the germline V gene (reference sequence). CDR3 nucleotides: TGTGCCAGTAGTATGGGCCCGGGGTCTAATCAGCCCCAGCATTTT. Translating it yields CASSMGPGSNQPQHF.

The rearrangement links TRBV5-1 to TRBJ2-3; 7 positions agree with TRBD2. CDR1 SGHRS and CDR2 YFSETQ come from the germline V gene. Trimming cost V 4 bases and J 4 bases; bases outside gene matches: 9. The CDR3 sequence is 15 residues long. CDR3 coding DNA: TGCGCCAGCAGCCCGATGGGGGGGGTGGCAGATACGCAGTATTTT. Amino acid sequence: CASSPMGGVADTQYF.

This chain connects TRBV2 to TRBJ2-1; 7 positions agree with TRBD2. Germline V gives CDR1 SNHLY, CDR2 FYNNEI. V gave up 3 bases and J gave up 3 bases; unmatched junction bases: 5. This CDR3 spans 15 amino acids. CDR3 amino acids: CASSEGLQFYNEQFF. The CDR3 coding sequence is TGTGCCAGCAGTGAGGGACTACAATTCTACAATGAGCAGTTCTTC.

This clone has only one observation. The chain recombines TRBV18 with TRBJ1-4, with 8 bases lining up with TRBD1. Germline lookup yields CDR1 KGHSH and CDR2 LQKENI. This CDR3 has 15 amino acids. The J segment lost 1 base and the V segment lost 4 bases, leaving 2 bases of the junction unmatched. CDR3 DNA sequence: TGTGCCAGCTCACGACAGGGGTTAACTAATGAAAAACTGTTTTTT. Translated: CASSRQGLTNEKLFF.